The entry below gives a single T cell receptor (beta chain) sequence along with its context. Its antigen is unidentified. This CDR3 spans 20 amino acids. Trimming took 0 bases from V and 1 from J, leaving 25 bases between them. Germline V lookup: CDR1 MNHEY, CDR2 SVGEGT. The entry originates in a study of T-cell reconstitution after alpha-beta-depleted transplantation in children. Study-wide points: For some patients, TCRbeta diversity was high at day 60 because of recipient T cells and thymic progenitors that survived. As was reported, about two months after transplant, alpha-beta T cells came from several hundred expanded graft clones.

A library of TCRbeta sequences, prepared with unique molecular identifiers, was generated. Each CDR3 protein gets one entry after TCRdb re-called the PCR reads with MiXCR. Of 600,000 or so distinct CDR3 sequences in the sample, more than 20% were seen once. The chain uses TRBV6-2 or TRBV6-3 and TRBJ2-7, with TRBD2 as a possible D gene (6 bases). The input for sequencing was PBMCs, mostly from graft donor cells, taken 360 days after TCRalphabeta/CD19-depleted stem cell transplant. This TCR was recovered from a boy younger than two who had a stem cell transplant for acute myeloid leukemia, so the T cells may come from the graft donor. The CDR3 sequence is CASSYSIAGFSVRGSYEQYF. CDR3 in DNA: TGTGCCAGCAGTTACTCGATCGCGGGGTTTAGCGTGAGGGGTTCCTACGAGCAGTACTTC.